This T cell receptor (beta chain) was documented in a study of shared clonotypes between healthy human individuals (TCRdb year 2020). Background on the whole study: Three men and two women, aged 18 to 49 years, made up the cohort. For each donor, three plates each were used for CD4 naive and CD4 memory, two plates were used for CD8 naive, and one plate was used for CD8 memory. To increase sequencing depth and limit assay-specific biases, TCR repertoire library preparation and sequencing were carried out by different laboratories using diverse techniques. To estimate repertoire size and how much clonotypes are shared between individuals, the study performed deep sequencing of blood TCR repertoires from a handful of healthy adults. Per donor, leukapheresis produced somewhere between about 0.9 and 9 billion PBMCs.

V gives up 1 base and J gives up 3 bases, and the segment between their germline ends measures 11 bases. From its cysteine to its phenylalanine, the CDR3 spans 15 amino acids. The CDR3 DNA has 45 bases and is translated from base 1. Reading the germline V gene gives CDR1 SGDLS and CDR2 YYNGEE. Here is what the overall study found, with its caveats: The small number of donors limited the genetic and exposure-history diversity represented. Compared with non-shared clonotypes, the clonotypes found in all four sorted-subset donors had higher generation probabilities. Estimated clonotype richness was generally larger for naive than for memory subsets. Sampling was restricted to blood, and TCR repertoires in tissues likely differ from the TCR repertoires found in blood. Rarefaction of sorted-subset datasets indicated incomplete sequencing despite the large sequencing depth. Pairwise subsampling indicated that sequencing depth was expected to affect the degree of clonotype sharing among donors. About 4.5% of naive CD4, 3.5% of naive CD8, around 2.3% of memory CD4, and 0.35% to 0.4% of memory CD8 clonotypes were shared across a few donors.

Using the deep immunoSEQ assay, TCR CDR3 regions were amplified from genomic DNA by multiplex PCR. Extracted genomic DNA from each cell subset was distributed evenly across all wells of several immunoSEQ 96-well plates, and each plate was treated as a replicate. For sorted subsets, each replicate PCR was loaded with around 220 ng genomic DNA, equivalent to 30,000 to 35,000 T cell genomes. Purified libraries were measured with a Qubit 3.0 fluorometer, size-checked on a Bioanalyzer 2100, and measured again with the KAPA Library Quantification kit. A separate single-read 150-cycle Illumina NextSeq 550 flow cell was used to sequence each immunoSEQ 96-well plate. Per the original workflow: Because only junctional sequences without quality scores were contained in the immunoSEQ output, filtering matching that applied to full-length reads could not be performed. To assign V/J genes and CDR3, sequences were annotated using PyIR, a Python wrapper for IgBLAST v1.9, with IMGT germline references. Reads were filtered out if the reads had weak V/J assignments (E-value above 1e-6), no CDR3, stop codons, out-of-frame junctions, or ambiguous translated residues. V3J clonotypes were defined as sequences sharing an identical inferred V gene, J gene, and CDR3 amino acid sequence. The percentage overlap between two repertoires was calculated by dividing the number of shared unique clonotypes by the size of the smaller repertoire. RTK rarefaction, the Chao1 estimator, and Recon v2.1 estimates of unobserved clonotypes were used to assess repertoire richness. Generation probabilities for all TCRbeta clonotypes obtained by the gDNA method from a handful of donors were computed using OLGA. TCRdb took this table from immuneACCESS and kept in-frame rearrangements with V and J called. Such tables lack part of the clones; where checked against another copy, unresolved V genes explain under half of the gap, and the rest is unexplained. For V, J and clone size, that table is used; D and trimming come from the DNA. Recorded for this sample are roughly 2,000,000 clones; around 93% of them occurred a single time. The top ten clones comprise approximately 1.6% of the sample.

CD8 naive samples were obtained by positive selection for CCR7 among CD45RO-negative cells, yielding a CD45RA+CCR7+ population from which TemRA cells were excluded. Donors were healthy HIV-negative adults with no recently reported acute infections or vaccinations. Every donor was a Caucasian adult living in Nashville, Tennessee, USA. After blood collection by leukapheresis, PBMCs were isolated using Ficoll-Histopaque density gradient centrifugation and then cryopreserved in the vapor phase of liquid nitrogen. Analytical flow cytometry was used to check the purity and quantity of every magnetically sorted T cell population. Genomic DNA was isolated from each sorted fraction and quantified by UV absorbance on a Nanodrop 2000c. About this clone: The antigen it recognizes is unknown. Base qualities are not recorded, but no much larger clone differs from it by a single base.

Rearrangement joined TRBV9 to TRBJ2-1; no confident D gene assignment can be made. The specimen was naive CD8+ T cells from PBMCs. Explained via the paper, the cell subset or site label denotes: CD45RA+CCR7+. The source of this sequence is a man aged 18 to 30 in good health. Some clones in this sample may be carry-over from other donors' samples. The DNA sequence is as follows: TGTGCCAGCAGCGTATTTGGGAATTACTACAATGAGCAGTTCTTC. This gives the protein CASSVFGNYYNEQFF.